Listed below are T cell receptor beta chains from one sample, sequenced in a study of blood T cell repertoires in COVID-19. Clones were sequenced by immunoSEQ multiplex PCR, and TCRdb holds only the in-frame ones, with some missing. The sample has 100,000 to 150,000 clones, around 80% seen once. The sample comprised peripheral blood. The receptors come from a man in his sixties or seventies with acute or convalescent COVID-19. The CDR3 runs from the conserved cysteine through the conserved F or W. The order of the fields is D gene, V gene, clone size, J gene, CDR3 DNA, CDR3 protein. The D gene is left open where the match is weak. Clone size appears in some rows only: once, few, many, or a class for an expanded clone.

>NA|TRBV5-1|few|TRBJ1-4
TGCGCCAGCAGCTTGACGGGGGCAACTAATGAAAAACTGTTTTTT
CASSLTGATNEKLFF
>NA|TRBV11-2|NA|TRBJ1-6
TGTGCCAGCAGCTTAGCGTCCTCACCCCTCCACTTT
CASSLASSPLHF
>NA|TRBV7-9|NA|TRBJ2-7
TGTGCCAGCAGCCCAGTCTACGAGCAGTACTTC
CASSPVYEQYF
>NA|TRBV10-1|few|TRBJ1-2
TGCGCCAGCAGTGAGTCGAGCAGGGGAGGCTACACCTTC
CASSESSRGGYTF
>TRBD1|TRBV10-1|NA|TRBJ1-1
TGCGCCAGCAGTGCCCTGGGACAGGCGGGCACTGAAGCTTTCTTT
CASSALGQAGTEAFF
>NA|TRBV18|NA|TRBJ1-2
TGTGCCAGCTCACCCATCACTGGACAGGGCTACACCTTC
CASSPITGQGYTF
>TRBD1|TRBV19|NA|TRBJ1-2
TGTGCCAGTAGTTTTGGACAGGCAGGTAATGGCTACACCTTC
CASSFGQAGNGYTF
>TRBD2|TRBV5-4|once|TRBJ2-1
TGTGCCAGCAGCTCCCCAGCGGGGGGGCAGGATGAGCAGTTCTTC
CASSSPAGGQDEQFF
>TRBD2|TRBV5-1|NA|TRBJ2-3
TGCGCCAGCAGCAAACTAGCGGGGGGGCCTTGGGATACGCAGTATTTT
CASSKLAGGPWDTQYF
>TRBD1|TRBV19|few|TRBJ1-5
TGTGCCAGTAGTATGGGACAGGGTTTTGGCAATCAGCCCCAGCATTTT
CASSMGQGFGNQPQHF
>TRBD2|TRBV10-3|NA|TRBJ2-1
TGTGCCATCAGTCGACTAGCGGATAGCTCCTACAATGAGCAGTTCTTC
CAISRLADSSYNEQFF
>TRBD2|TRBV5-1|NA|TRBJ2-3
TGCGCCAGCAGCCTGACTAGCAAAGATACGCAGTATTTT
CASSLTSKDTQYF
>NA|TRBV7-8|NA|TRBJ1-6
TGTGCCAGCAGCCCTGGGCTCATTGCGGGGACCTATAATTCACCCCTCCACTTT
CASSPGLIAGTYNSPLHF
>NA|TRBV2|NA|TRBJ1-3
TGTGCCAGCAGTTTTTATCCTGGAAACACCATATATTTT
CASSFYPGNTIYF
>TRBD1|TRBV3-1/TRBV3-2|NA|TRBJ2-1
TGTGCCAGCAGCCAAGACCCAACCGGGACAGGCTACAATGAGCAGTTCTTC
CASSQDPTGTGYNEQFF
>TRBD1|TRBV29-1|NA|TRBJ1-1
TGCAGCGTTGGGATCTCAGGGGGAGCTTTCTTT
CSVGISGGAFF
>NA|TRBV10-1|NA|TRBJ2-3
TGCGCCAGCAGTGAGGCTCCCACCGGTACGCAGTATTTT
CASSEAPTGTQYF
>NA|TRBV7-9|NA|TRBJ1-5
TGTGCCAGCAGTAAGGGGCTGGTAGGGAATCAGCCCCAGCATTTT
CASSKGLVGNQPQHF
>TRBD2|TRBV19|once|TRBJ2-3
TGTGCCAGTAGTACGTCGGGGGGGCAAGATACGCAGTATTTT
CASSTSGGQDTQYF
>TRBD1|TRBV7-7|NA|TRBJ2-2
TGTGCTAGCAGCTTGTCGACAGGGGACACCGGGGAGCTGTTTTTT
CASSLSTGDTGELFF
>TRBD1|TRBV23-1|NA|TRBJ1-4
TGCGCCAGGATACAGGGGGCGGGTGAAAAACTGTTTTTT
CARIQGAGEKLFF
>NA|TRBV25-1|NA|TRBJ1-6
TGTGCCAGCAGTGGTACAGATCACCTCTCCTATAATTCACCCCTCCACTTT
CASSGTDHLSYNSPLHF
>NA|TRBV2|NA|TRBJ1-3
TGTGCCAGCAGTCCACAGGGAACCTCTGGAAACACCATATATTTT
CASSPQGTSGNTIYF
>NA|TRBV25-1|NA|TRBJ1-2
TGTGCCAGCAGTGAGTCGGGGCAGGGGCATGGCTACACCTTC
CASSESGQGHGYTF
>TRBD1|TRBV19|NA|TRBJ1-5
TGTGCCACCGAAGGGAGACAGGGGTTTAGCAATCAGCCCCAGCATTTT
CATEGRQGFSNQPQHF
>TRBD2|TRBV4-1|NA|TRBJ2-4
TGCGCCAGCAGCCATCCACTAGCGGGCATAGCCAAAAACATTCAGTACTTC
CASSHPLAGIAKNIQYF
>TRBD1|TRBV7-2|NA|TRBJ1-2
TGTGCCAGCAGCTTTGGCCCCGGACAGGGAGGAGGCTACACCTTC
CASSFGPGQGGGYTF
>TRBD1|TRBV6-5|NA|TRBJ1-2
TGTGCCAGCAGTCTCGACAGGGGACATGGCTACACCTTC
CASSLDRGHGYTF
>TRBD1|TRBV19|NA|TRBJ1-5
TGTGCCAGTACCATTGAGGGGGCTGGCAATCAGCCCCAGCATTTT
CASTIEGAGNQPQHF
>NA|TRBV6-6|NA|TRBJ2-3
TGTGCCAGCGCGAAGTACACAGATACGCAGTATTTT
CASAKYTDTQYF
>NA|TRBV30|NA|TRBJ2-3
TGTGCCTGGAGTGTTTGGCGGGGCACAGATACGCAGTATTTT
CAWSVWRGTDTQYF
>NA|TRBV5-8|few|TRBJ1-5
TGTGCCAGCAGCGCCGGGATAGCAAGGCCCCAGCATTTT
CASSAGIARPQHF
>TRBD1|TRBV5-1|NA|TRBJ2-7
TGCGCCAGCAGCCCGACAGGGAACTACGAGCAGTACTTC
CASSPTGNYEQYF
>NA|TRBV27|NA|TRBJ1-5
TGTGCCAGCAGTCAGAGGCTTAATCAGCCCCAGCATTTT
CASSQRLNQPQHF
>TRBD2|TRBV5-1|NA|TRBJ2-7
TGCGCCAGCAGCTGGGGACTAGCGGGGGGGCCGGTCGAGCAGTACTTC
CASSWGLAGGPVEQYF
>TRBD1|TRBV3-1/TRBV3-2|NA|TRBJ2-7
TGTGCCAGCAGCCAAGAAGGCCAGGGGGCTTACGAGCAGTACTTC
CASSQEGQGAYEQYF
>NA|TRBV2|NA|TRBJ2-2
TGTGCCAGCAGTGAAGCCAGACTTGGTAACACCGGGGAGCTGTTTTTT
CASSEARLGNTGELFF
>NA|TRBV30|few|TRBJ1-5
TGTGCCTGGGCTGAGAGGGGGAATCAGCCCCAGCATTTT
CAWAERGNQPQHF
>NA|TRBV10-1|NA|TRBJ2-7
TGCGCCAGCAGTGAGGACAGGACGCCAGAGTACTTC
CASSEDRTPEYF
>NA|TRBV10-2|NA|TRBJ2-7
TGCGCCAGCAGAATTGGCTTTTCCTTGGCCCCCAGGGACTCCTACGAGCAGTACTTC
CASRIGFSLAPRDSYEQYF
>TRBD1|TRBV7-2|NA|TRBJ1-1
TGTGCCAGCAGCGCCCGACAGGGGGGTTCCACTGAAGCTTTCTTT
CASSARQGGSTEAFF
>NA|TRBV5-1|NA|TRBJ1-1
TGCGCCAGCAGCTTAGTGGCGGGGGTCCATCGAAACACTGAAGCTTTCTTT
CASSLVAGVHRNTEAFF
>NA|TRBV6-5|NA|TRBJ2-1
TGTGCCAGCAGCTCCGGGACTCAGAATGAGCAGTTCTTC
CASSSGTQNEQFF
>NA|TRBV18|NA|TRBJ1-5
TGTGCCAGCTCAGACACCTACAATCAGCCCCAGCATTTT
CASSDTYNQPQHF
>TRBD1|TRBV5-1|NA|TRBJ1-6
TGCGCCAGCAGCAGGGGACAGGGAAATAATTCACCCCTCCACTTT
CASSRGQGNNSPLHF